The next 23 T cell receptor beta chains were all read from a single sample in a study of blood T cells in healthy people across ages. Using a J-beta primer mix together with a sample-barcoded 5' primer, a second PCR was run for about 7 to 12 cycles. Via MiXCR, TCRdb re-called the 5' RACE reads, giving one row per CDR3 protein. The sample holds approximately 1,000,000 distinct CDR3 sequences; 35% to 55% are singletons and the top ten take about 20%. The specimen was blood. Receptors were obtained from a woman in her sixties or seventies in good health.

The chain has TRBV7-2 and TRBJ2-4, with D hard to call. The germline CDR1 and CDR2 sequences are SGHTA and FQGNSA. The V end was cut by 5 bases, the J end by 6 bases, with 8 bases between. The CDR3 loop spans 12 amino acids. CDR3 in amino acids: CASSPPSNIQYF. CDR3 sequence (DNA): TGTGCCAGCAGCCCCCCGTCAAACATTCAGTACTTC.

In this sample, this clonotype turned up many times. The chain employs TRBV15 and TRBJ2-7; the match to TRBD1 covers 10 bases. Germline assignment: CDR1 LNHNV and CDR2 YYDKDF (reference sequence). This CDR3 spans 15 amino acids. The J segment lost 7 bases and the V segment lost 0 bases, leaving 6 bases of the junction unmatched. CDR3 DNA: TGTGCCACCAGCAGAGATGAGACAGGGGGCCTTGAGCAGTACTTC. Residues: CATSRDETGGLEQYF.

This clonotype appeared a few times. The CDR3 DNA is TGTGCCAGCAGTCCTTATAAGGGGACAGGGGACGGCTACACCTTC. Protein product: CASSPYKGTGDGYTF. V usage is TRBV12-3 or TRBV12-4 and J usage is TRBJ1-2, with 10 bases fitting TRBD1. This CDR3 spans 15 amino acids. V was clipped by 5 bases and J by 8 bases; unmatched bases: 11.

The J gene is TRBJ2-3, the V gene TRBV5-1, with TRBD1 matching 7 bases. The germline CDR1 and CDR2 sequences are SGHRS and YFSETQ. V was pared by 7 bases and J by 6 bases, with 14 bases of the junction left unmatched. The CDR3 consists of 15 residues. The CDR3 sequence: CASGRQDRLVDTQYF. In DNA, the CDR3 is TGCGCCAGCGGCAGACAGGACAGGCTGGTCGATACGCAGTATTTT.

J is TRBJ2-5 and V is TRBV18, with D maybe TRBD1 (6 bases). Germline V CDR1 and CDR2: KGHSH, LQKENI. This CDR3 is 16 amino acids long. V was cut by 3 bases and J by 0 bases, with 14 bases left in between. This CDR3 is CASSPTGRRYQETQYF. DNA for the CDR3: TGTGCCAGCTCACCTACAGGGCGGAGGTACCAAGAGACCCAGTACTTC.

This clonotype was counted a few times. The chain couples TRBV12-3 or TRBV12-4 to TRBJ2-1; 12 nucleotides line up with TRBD2. With 6 bases clipped from V and 7 bases from J, the junction kept 4 bases outside the gene matches. The CDR3 is 14 amino acids. The CDR3 nucleotides are TGTGCCAGCAGAAGACTAGCGGGAGCGAATGAGCAGTTCTTC. It codes for CASRRLAGANEQFF.

The V call is TRBV2, the J call TRBJ2-4; D remains unclear. The J call may be incorrect, as the DNA end agrees better with TRBJ2-7. From germline, CDR1 is SNHLY and CDR2 FYNNEI. The CDR3 length is 13 residues. In DNA form, the CDR3 reads TGTGCCAGCAGAACAGCTGATCCTTACGAGCAGTACTTC. It codes for CASRTADPYEQYF.

This clonotype came up a few times. V gene TRBV7-9 combines with J gene TRBJ2-3; 10 bases are a match to TRBD2. The V gene's germline CDR1 is SEHNR and CDR2 FQNEAQ (reference sequence). CDR3 length equals 18 residues. Germline trimming cut 5 bases from V and 3 bases from J; bases unmatched to any gene: 14. The CDR3 reads CASSHTSGERVWTDTQYF. The CDR3 DNA is TGTGCCAGCAGCCATACTAGCGGGGAGAGGGTGTGGACAGATACGCAGTATTTT. Complete variable domain (other parts from reference TRBV7-9 and TRBJ2-3): DTGVSQNPRHKITKRGQNVTFRCDPISEHNRLYWYRQTLGQGPEFLTYFQNEAQLEKSRLLSDRFSAERPKGSFSTLEIQRTEQGDSAMYLCASSHTSGERVWTDTQYFGPGTRLTVL.

CDR3 residues: CASSDYRGRTDTQYF. The CDR3, as DNA: TGTGCCAGCAGCGACTACAGGGGACGCACAGATACGCAGTATTTT. The V and J genes are TRBV7-9 and TRBJ2-3, with TRBD1 matching 7 bases. The CDR3 has 15 residues. J gave up 1 base and V 5 bases, and 6 bases lay outside the gene matches. Germline V gives CDR1 SEHNR, CDR2 FQNEAQ (reference sequence).

CDR3 DNA sequence: TGCAGTGCTCTGGAAGACCCCTACAATGAGCAGTTCTTC. Amino acids: CSALEDPYNEQFF. The chain has TRBV20-1 and TRBJ2-1; D is unresolved. Trimming cost V 5 bases and J 2 bases, with 10 bases left between them. The germline V gene encodes CDR1 DFQATT and CDR2 SNEGSKA (reference sequence). The CDR3 spans 13 residues.

The genes are TRBV2 and TRBJ2-7; D call uncertain. The length of the CDR3 is 11 residues. Germline lookup yields CDR1 SNHLY and CDR2 FYNNEI. V lost 6 bases and J lost 6, with 9 bases in between. The DNA for the CDR3 is TGTGCCAGCAGAGCGATCCGCGAGCAGTACTTC. Amino acids: CASRAIREQYF. Full variable domain (outside the CDR3, taken from reference TRBV2 and TRBJ2-7): EPEVTQTPSHQVTQMGQEVILRCVPISNHLYFYWYRQILGQKVEFLVSFYNNEISEKSEIFDDQFSVERPDGSNFTLKIRSTKLEDSAMYFCASRAIREQYFGPGTRLTVT.

The chain employs TRBV7-9 and TRBJ2-3; D is possibly TRBD2 (6 bases). V lost 4 bases to trimming and J lost 2 bases, with 16 bases between them. Germline lookup yields CDR1 SEHNR and CDR2 FQNEAQ (reference sequence). This CDR3 is 16 amino acids long. CDR3: CASSSRVLAATDTQYF. As DNA, the CDR3 is TGTGCCAGCAGCTCCAGGGTCTTAGCGGCCACAGATACGCAGTATTTT.

There are a few counts of this clonotype. V gene TRBV6-5 combines with J gene TRBJ2-1, with TRBD2 identical over 11 bases. V was pared by 2 bases and J by 6 bases, with 9 bases of the junction left unmatched. Germline V lookup: CDR1 MNHEY, CDR2 SVGAGI. The CDR3 covers 17 residues. CDR3 DNA sequence: TGTGCCAGCAGTTACCGAGGAGCTAGCGGGAGGTTCAATGAGCAGTTCTTC. It is translated as CASSYRGASGRFNEQFF.

The V call is TRBV7-3, the J call TRBJ2-1; 8 bases are a match to TRBD2. Germline-derived CDR1 and CDR2 are SGHTA and FQGTGA. CDR3 length equals 15 residues. Unmatched junction bases numbered 6, after V lost 3 bases and J lost 5 bases. CDR3: CASSFREGGNNEQFF. The CDR3 region has the DNA TGTGCCAGCAGCTTCCGGGAGGGCGGAAACAATGAGCAGTTCTTC.

J is TRBJ2-5 and V is TRBV7-7; 9 bases are shared with TRBD1. The length of the CDR3 is 15 residues. Germline V lookup: CDR1 SSHAT, CDR2 FNYEAQ (reference sequence). The V and J ends lost 5 bases and 4 bases, in that order; junction bases with no gene match: 8. The CDR3: CASSPQGASGETQYF. Here the CDR3 DNA reads TGTGCCAGCAGCCCACAGGGGGCATCAGGAGAGACCCAGTACTTC.

The chain joins TRBV15 to TRBJ2-1, with 9 bases that match TRBD2. The DNA end is a closer match to TRBJ2-7, so the J assignment may be wrong. The CDR3 is made up of 18 amino acids. Germline-derived CDR1 and CDR2 are LNHNV and YYDKDF (reference sequence). DNA for the CDR3: TGTGCCACCAGCAGTCCCAGACTAGCGGCGAACCTATACAATGAGCAGTACTTC. It encodes CATSSPRLAANLYNEQYF.

The chain employs TRBV27 and TRBJ2-1, with 7 bases matching TRBD2. The ends lost 7 bases at V and 8 bases at J; junction bases unmatched: 20. The CDR3 length is 17 residues. Germline V CDR1 and CDR2: MNHEY, SMNVEV (reference sequence). DNA of the CDR3: TGTGCCAGCACCCCGCGAAAAGCGGGACCCACTGGTGATGAGCAGTTCTTC. Translating gives CASTPRKAGPTGDEQFF.

The chain combines TRBV5-1 with TRBJ2-5, with D perhaps matching TRBD1 or TRBD2 (5 bases each). The J call may be faulty, since TRBJ2-7 better matches the DNA end. CDR1 is SGHRS and CDR2 is YFSETQ in the germline V gene. This CDR3 is built from 13 residues. CDR3 protein: CASSWGTIYEQYF. The CDR3 DNA is TGCGCCAGCAGCTGGGGGACGATCTACGAGCAGTACTTC.

This clonotype has a count of ten or more. V and J are TRBV12-3 or TRBV12-4 and TRBJ2-7, with 8 positions matching TRBD2. The V and J ends lost 3 bases and 6 bases, in that order; junction bases with no gene match: 10. The CDR3 has 15 amino acids. CDR3 region: CASSFSSGGPSEQYF. The CDR3 DNA follows: TGTGCCAGCAGTTTCTCGTCGGGAGGGCCTAGCGAGCAGTACTTC.

The chain joins TRBV21-1 to TRBJ2-5; the D call of TRBD1 is as the table states it, not checked on the DNA. TRBV21-1 is marked as a pseudogene. This CDR3 is 17 amino acids long. CDR3 in amino acids: CASSKRRRDRDVLDSYF. Here the CDR3 DNA reads TGTGCCAGCAGCAAACGACGGAGGGACAGGGATGTCTTAGATTCGTACTTC.

This chain's CDR3 is CASSLWGASGRLGGTQYF. The CDR3 coding sequence is TGTGCCAGCAGCTTATGGGGGGCTAGCGGGAGGCTTGGAGGTACGCAGTATTTT. The chain joins TRBV7-2 to TRBJ2-3; 11 bases agree with TRBD2. V trimming: 2 bases; J trimming: 8 bases; junction bases outside the gene matches: 15. Germline loops: CDR1 SGHTA, CDR2 FQGNSA. This CDR3 comprises 18 residues.

This clonotype was seen a handful of times. The chain is built from TRBV20-1 and TRBJ2-1, with TRBD2 matching over 10 bases. Germline V gene data show CDR1 as DFQATT and CDR2 as SNEGSKA (reference sequence). The ends lost 0 bases at V and 3 bases at J; junction bases unmatched: 8. CDR3 length: 17 residues. For the CDR3, the DNA is TGCAGTGCTAGAGATCCAGAGCGGGAGGGCCTCTACAATGAGCAGTTCTTC. It codes for CSARDPEREGLYNEQFF.

This clonotype showed up just a few times. The rearrangement uses TRBV29-1 and TRBJ2-6; D call uncertain. CDR3 length: 14 amino acids. Trimming removed 5 bases at V and 1 base at J, with 9 bases between. Germline assignment: CDR1 SQVTM and CDR2 ANQGSEA. The CDR3: CSVWKASGANVLTF. In DNA, the CDR3 is TGCAGCGTTTGGAAAGCATCTGGGGCCAACGTCCTGACTTTC. Full variable domain (outside the CDR3, taken from reference TRBV29-1 and TRBJ2-6): SAVISQKPSRDICQRGTSLTIQCQVDSQVTMMFWYRQQPGQSLTLIATANQGSEATYESGFVIDKFPISRPNLTFSTLTVSNMSPEDSSIYLCSVWKASGANVLTFGAGSRLTVL.